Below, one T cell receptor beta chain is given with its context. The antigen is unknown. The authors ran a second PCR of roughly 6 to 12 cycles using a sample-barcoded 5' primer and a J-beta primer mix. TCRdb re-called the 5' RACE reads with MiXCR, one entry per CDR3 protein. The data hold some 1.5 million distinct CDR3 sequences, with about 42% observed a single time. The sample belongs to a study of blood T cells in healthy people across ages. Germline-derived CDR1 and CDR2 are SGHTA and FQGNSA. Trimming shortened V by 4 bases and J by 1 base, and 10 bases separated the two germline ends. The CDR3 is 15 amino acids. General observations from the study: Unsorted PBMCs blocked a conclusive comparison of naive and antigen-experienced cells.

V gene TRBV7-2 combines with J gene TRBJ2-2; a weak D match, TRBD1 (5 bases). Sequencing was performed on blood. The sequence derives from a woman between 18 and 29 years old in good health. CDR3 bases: TGTGCCAGCAGCTGTGTACAGGAGAACACCGGGGAGCTGTTTTTT. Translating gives CASSCVQENTGELFF. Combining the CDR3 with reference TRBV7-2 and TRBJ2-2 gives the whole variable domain GAGVSQSPSNKVTEKGKDVELRCDPISGHTALYWYRQSLGQGLEFLIYFQGNSAPDKSGLPSDRFSAERTGGSVSTLTIQRTQQEDSAVYLCASSCVQENTGELFFGEGSRLTVL.